This T cell receptor beta chain was captured in a study of technical replicates of blood from a handful of donors. Only in-frame clones appear in the TCRdb table, and some are missing; sequencing was by immunoSEQ multiplex PCR. The repertoire holds about 70,000 clones, with around 94% as singletons. The CDR3 has 17 amino acids. Trimming removed 2 bases from V and 0 bases from J, with 16 bases in between. Germline lookup yields CDR1 SGHAT and CDR2 FQNNGV. The sequenced sample consisted of T cells isolated from PBMCs. This TCR derives from a human donor in good health. The rearrangement links TRBV11-2 to TRBJ1-2; no reliable D call. The CDR3, as DNA: TGTGCCAGCAGCTTAAACGGCCAGAACGGAGCTAACTATGGCTACACCTTC. This gives the protein CASSLNGQNGANYGYTF.